These T cell receptor beta chains were read from a single sample in a study of blood T cell repertoires in COVID-19. Generated by immunoSEQ multiplex PCR, the TCRdb table keeps only in-frame clones and is missing some. This sample has about 260,000 clones; approximately 86% occur once, and the top ten carry around 3.6%. The sequenced sample was peripheral blood. Receptors originate from a man between 18 and 35 years old with active or convalescent COVID-19. The conserved cysteine and the conserved F or W are not part of the CDR3 here. The order of the fields is J gene, CDR3 length, V gene, clone size, CDR3 protein. Some rows have no size entry. The others give once, few or many, or a class for an expanded clone.

TRBJ2-1 | 13 | TRBV30 | NA | ALSTSSGAYNEQF
TRBJ2-5 | 13 | TRBV18 | NA | ASSPRTGVQETQY
TRBJ1-1 | 13 | TRBV5-1 | NA | ASSLGDRANTEAF
TRBJ1-1 | 12 | TRBV7-8 | NA | ASSLNLGNTEAF
TRBJ1-1 | 12 | TRBV19 | few | ASRTGHQNTEAF
TRBJ2-7 | 15 | TRBV11-3 | NA | ASSLDFSASGGYEQY
TRBJ2-3 | 17 | TRBV19 | NA | ASSRTFPGLGDSTDTQY
TRBJ1-3 | 9 | TRBV9 | NA | ASSARDTIY
TRBJ1-5 | 12 | TRBV2 | NA | ASQWNREAQPQH
TRBJ2-3 | 12 | TRBV19 | NA | ASSMGRAADTQY
TRBJ1-1 | 12 | TRBV6-5 | NA | ASSRDRGNTEAF
TRBJ2-7 | 14 | TRBV7-9 | NA | ASSSMADRGRYEQY
TRBJ1-2 | 11 | TRBV7-9 | NA | ASSGQGMFGYT
TRBJ2-1 | 9 | TRBV11-1 | NA | ASSSINEQF
TRBJ2-3 | 13 | TRBV28 | NA | ASSPPGQGTDTQY
TRBJ1-6 | 14 | TRBV5-1 | NA | ASSLVGTGNNSPLH
TRBJ2-2 | 12 | TRBV6-5 | NA | ASSYGEGTGELF
TRBJ1-4 | 14 | TRBV30 | NA | AWSVRGRRTNEKLF
TRBJ1-1 | 13 | TRBV6-5 | NA | ASRHPRTGTEEAF
TRBJ1-6 | 13 | TRBV5-6 | NA | ASSLGQGSYSPLH
TRBJ1-1 | 13 | TRBV5-1 | NA | ASSLFPEMNTEAF
TRBJ1-2 | 11 | TRBV29-1 | NA | SVQQLTGYGYT
TRBJ2-3 | 12 | TRBV29-1 | NA | SVYPSGGYYTQY